One sample yielded the 13 T cell receptor beta chains listed below, sequenced in a study of blood T cell repertoires in COVID-19. Libraries were prepared by immunoSEQ multiplex PCR; TCRdb keeps only in-frame clonotypes and omits some of them. The sample has roughly 400,000 clones, around nine tenths seen once. What was sequenced was PBMCs or T cells enriched from blood (not recorded which). These receptor sequences come from a woman between 50 and 59 years old who had recovered from COVID-19.

This clone was recorded once. J is TRBJ2-5 and V is TRBV13, with D possibly TRBD2 on 6 matching bases. V shed 1 base and J shed 4 bases, with 16 bases lying between them. This CDR3 has 16 amino acids. CDR1 and CDR2 from the germline V gene are PRHDT and FYEKMQ (reference sequence). The chain's CDR3 is CASSLAPGVGLETQYF. CDR3 DNA: TGTGCCAGCAGCTTAGCTCCGGGAGTGGGCCTAGAGACCCAGTACTTC.

The genes are TRBV19 and TRBJ1-6; possibly TRBD1 for D (6 bases). Trimming shortened V by 5 bases and J by 12 bases, and 11 bases separated the two germline ends. From germline, CDR1 is LNHDA and CDR2 SQIVND (reference sequence). The CDR3 covers 12 residues. The CDR3 here is CASSLRGQPLHF. CDR3 bases: TGTGCCAGTAGTCTGCGGGGGCAACCCCTCCACTTT.

This chain uses TRBV6-2 or TRBV6-3 with TRBJ1-1, with D unclear. In germline, CDR1 is MNHEY, CDR2 SVGEGT. Between the trimmed V and J ends, which lost 2 bases and 1 base, there was a span of 8 bases. The CDR3 is 14 residues long. CDR3 residues: CASSYLAENTEAFF. As DNA, the CDR3 is TGTGCCAGCAGTTACCTCGCGGAGAACACTGAAGCTTTCTTT.

CDR3 residues: CASSFGGGSYNEQFF. In DNA, the CDR3 is TGTGCCAGCAGCTTCGGCGGGGGCTCCTACAATGAGCAGTTCTTC. The chain carries TRBV7-3 and TRBJ2-1; 7 bases are a match to TRBD2. The CDR3 is 15 amino acids. Trimming removed 3 bases from V and 0 bases from J; junction bases left unmatched: 2. Germline lookup yields CDR1 SGHTA and CDR2 FQGTGA.

The gene calls are TRBV7-2 and TRBJ2-4, with 7 nucleotides matching TRBD1. J was trimmed by 8 bases and V by 5 bases; bases with no gene match: 6. In germline, CDR1 is SGHTA, CDR2 FQGNSA. This CDR3 is built from 13 residues. The CDR3 spells CASSTRGFDIQYF. In DNA, the CDR3 is TGTGCCAGCAGCACCAGGGGGTTTGACATTCAGTACTTC.

V is TRBV5-1 and J is TRBJ1-1; TRBD1 aligns across 7 bases. V dropped 4 bases and J dropped 3; count of bases not matched to a gene: 6. CDR1 and CDR2 from the germline V gene are SGHRS and YFSETQ. This CDR3 contains 14 residues. The CDR3 DNA sequence: TGCGCCAGCAGCAGCGACAGGGTTTACACTGAAGCTTTCTTT. Its protein product is CASSSDRVYTEAFF.

The rearrangement links TRBV7-2 to TRBJ1-2, with 11 nucleotides matching TRBD1. The CDR3 is 15 residues long. The V segment lost 3 bases and the J segment 8 bases; nucleotides outside the gene matches: 8. CDR1 is SGHTA and CDR2 is FQGNSA in the germline V gene. The CDR3 protein is CASSFSPRTGGGYTF. The CDR3 bases are TGTGCCAGCAGCTTTTCCCCCAGGACAGGGGGCGGCTACACCTTC.

The rearrangement joins TRBV18 to TRBJ2-1; D is undetermined. Trimming left V 0 bases short and J 0 bases short, with 9 bases between. The CDR3 consists of 16 residues. Germline CDR1 is KGHSH and CDR2 is LQKENI. The DNA of the CDR3 is TGTGCCAGCTCACCACCGAAACAGAGCTCCTACAATGAGCAGTTCTTC. Its translation: CASSPPKQSSYNEQFF.

V is TRBV6-5 and J is TRBJ2-3, with 7 bases that match TRBD1. CDR1 MNHEY and CDR2 SVGAGI come from the germline V gene. J lost 3 bases, V lost 6 bases, and 9 bases had no gene match. The CDR3 length is 15 residues. The CDR3 region is CASRTGTAGTDTQYF. The CDR3 DNA reads TGTGCCAGCAGAACCGGGACAGCTGGTACAGATACGCAGTATTTT.

This sequence joins TRBV6-5 and TRBJ2-7; D gene unclear. CDR3 size: 15 residues. Trimming took 2 bases from V and 2 from J, leaving 13 bases between them. Germline V gene lookup returns CDR1 MNHEY and CDR2 SVGAGI. The CDR3 DNA sequence: TGTGCCAGCAGTTACAGTGCGGTCAGAACCTACGAGCAGTACTTC. Its translation is CASSYSAVRTYEQYF.

The CDR3 spells CASSLGVARGYTF. For the CDR3, the DNA is TGTGCCAGCAGTTTAGGAGTTGCCCGCGGCTACACCTTC. The rearrangement links TRBV28 to TRBJ1-2; D unresolved. V was shortened by 2 bases and J by 8 bases, with 12 bases between the two germline ends. The V gene's germline CDR1 is MDHEN and CDR2 SYDVKM. The CDR3 has 13 residues.

V and J are TRBV2 and TRBJ1-3; D is uncertain. Germline loops: CDR1 SNHLY, CDR2 FYNNEI. V lost 4 bases to trimming and J lost 0 bases, with 4 bases between them. There are 13 residues in the CDR3. The CDR3 sequence: CASSVVSGNTIYF. Written as DNA, the CDR3 is TGTGCCAGCAGTGTAGTCTCTGGAAACACCATATATTTT.

The gene calls are TRBV15 and TRBJ2-1; a weak D match, TRBD2 (6 bases). CDR1 is LNHNV and CDR2 is YYDKDF in the germline V gene (reference sequence). The CDR3 runs to 15 residues. V lost 0 bases, J lost 8 bases, and 14 bases lay in between. The chain's CDR3 is CATSREGSRGDEQFF. CDR3 in DNA: TGTGCCACCAGCAGAGAAGGCTCCCGCGGGGATGAGCAGTTCTTC. Based on the CDR3 plus reference TRBV15 and TRBJ2-1, the full variable domain is DAMVIQNPRYQVTQFGKPVTLSCSQTLNHNVMYWYQQKSSQAPKLLFHYYDKDFNNEADTPDNFQSRRPNTSFCFLDIRSPGLGDTAMYLCATSREGSRGDEQFFGPGTRLTVL.